This T cell receptor beta chain was obtained from a study of technical replicates of blood from a few donors (dated by TCRdb to about 2017). Comments on this clone: Its antigen is currently not known. Within one base of it there is no much larger clone, and no base qualities were kept.

Looking up the germline V gene yields CDR1 SQVTM and CDR2 ANQGSEA. Reading from cysteine to phenylalanine, the CDR3 counts 14 amino acids. Only the CDR3 part of the read is kept: 42 bases, read in frame from the first base. V and J lose 6 bases and 0 bases, and a span of 14 bases separates them. The library was built by means of the immunoSEQ multiplex PCR assay. TCRdb took over this immuneACCESS table, retaining in-frame rearrangements with V and J assigned. Such tables are incomplete; in checked studies, under half of the missing clones stem from an unresolved V gene, and the remainder is unexplained. Present in this sample are more than 65,000 clones, 91% of which were seen just once. 0.39% of the sample belongs to the ten largest clones.

This sequence originates from a human donor in good health. Sequencing was carried out using T cells isolated from PBMCs. This chain joins TRBV29-1 to TRBJ2-5, with a weak D call of TRBD1 (5 bases match). The CDR3 region: CSVSPQGNQETQYF. The sequenced DNA is TGCAGCGTATCGCCCCAGGGCAACCAAGAGACCCAGTACTTC.